The T cell receptor beta chain under discussion was sequenced for a study of shared clonotypes between healthy human individuals (TCRdb year 2020). With regard to the full study: The cohort included three men and a couple of women between 18 and 49 years of age. Leukapheresis yielded between about 0.8 and 8.9 billion PBMCs per donor. To estimate repertoire size and how much clonotypes are shared between individuals, the study performed deep sequencing of blood TCR repertoires from a few healthy adults. For each donor, CD4 naive and CD4 memory were each given three plates, CD8 naive was given two plates, and CD8 memory was given one plate. To increase sequencing depth and limit assay-specific biases, TCR repertoire library preparation and sequencing were carried out by different laboratories using diverse techniques. What the research found in general, with its limitations: Pairwise subsampling led to the expectation that sequencing depth would affect the degree of clonotype sharing among donors. Around 5% of naive CD4, around 3.6% of naive CD8, approximately 2% of memory CD4, and 0.4% of memory CD8 clonotypes were shared across a handful of donors. Because the study included a small number of donors, the genetic and exposure-history diversity represented was limited. Naive subsets generally had larger estimated clonotype richness than memory subsets did. Even with the large sequencing depth, rarefaction of the sorted-subset datasets indicated that sequencing was incomplete. Compared with non-shared clonotypes, the clonotypes found in all four sorted-subset donors had higher generation probabilities. Sampling was restricted to blood, and TCR repertoires in tissues likely differ from the TCR repertoires found in blood.

Using the deep immunoSEQ assay, multiplex PCR amplified TCR CDR3 regions from genomic DNA. Extracted genomic DNA from each cell subset was distributed evenly across all wells of several immunoSEQ 96-well plates, and each plate was treated as a replicate. For sorted subsets, each replicate PCR was loaded with about 0.2 ug genomic DNA, equivalent to about 30,000 T cell genomes. Purified libraries were quantified with a Qubit 3.0 fluorometer, sized on a Bioanalyzer 2100, and re-quantified with the KAPA Library Quantification kit. A separate single-read 150-cycle Illumina NextSeq 550 flow cell was used to sequence each immunoSEQ 96-well plate. The published analysis was carried out like this. Because the immunoSEQ output held only junctional sequences and lacked quality scores, the filtering could not match the filtering applied to full-length reads. Sequences were annotated with PyIR, a Python wrapper for IgBLAST v1.9, and V/J genes and CDR3 were assigned using IMGT germline references. Reads were filtered out if the reads had weak V/J assignments (E-value above 1e-6), no CDR3, stop codons, out-of-frame junctions, or ambiguous translated residues. A V3J clonotype was defined by an identical inferred V gene, J gene, and CDR3 amino acid sequence. The percentage overlap between two repertoires was calculated by dividing the number of shared unique clonotypes by the size of the smaller repertoire. Repertoire richness was assessed with RTK rarefaction, the Chao1 estimator, and Recon v2.1 estimates of unobserved clonotypes. Generation probabilities were computed with OLGA for all TCRbeta clonotypes obtained by the gDNA method from a handful of donors. TCRdb carries this immuneACCESS record with in-frame sequences only. Its versions omit some clonotypes, under half of them owing to an unresolved V gene in the studies checked, with the rest unexplained. V, J and clone size derive from that table, while D and trimming were established from the DNA sequence. The sample data list over a million clones, and around 97% of these were observed just once. 1.2% of the sample belongs to the ten largest clones.

The donors were healthy, HIV-negative adults who had no recently reported acute infections or vaccinations. Only Caucasian adults living in Nashville, Tennessee, USA were represented among the donors. CD4+ T cells were enriched by magnetic negative selection; naive cells were then positively selected on CD45RA, and the negative fraction formed the memory subset. Blood was obtained by leukapheresis, after which PBMCs were separated by Ficoll-Histopaque density gradient centrifugation and cryopreserved in liquid nitrogen vapor phase. Analytical flow cytometry was used to check the purity and quantity of each magnetically sorted T cell population. From each sorted fraction, genomic DNA was isolated and quantified by UV absorbance on a Nanodrop 2000c. A word on this clone: Which antigen it targets is not known. No per-base quality is available; no much larger clone lies one base away.

Measured from the cysteine to the phenylalanine, the CDR3 is 14 residues long. The kept DNA is CDR3 alone, 42 bases in frame from the first base. At the junction V is shortened by 4 bases and J by 3 bases; bases outside the gene matches: 5. Taken from the germline V gene (reference sequence), the CDR1 and CDR2 loops are SGHNT and YYREEE. This TCR derives from a young man in good health. The rearrangement joined TRBV5-4 to TRBJ2-5, and 8 junction bases match TRBD2. The specimen was naive CD4+ T cells sorted from blood. Explained via the paper, the cell subset or site label denotes: CD45RA+ positively selected. The nucleotide sequence is given as TGTGCCAGCAGCCGCTCACTAGCGGAAGAGACCCAGTACTTC. Protein translation: CASSRSLAEETQYF.